A single sample gave rise to the 16 T cell receptor beta chains below, sequenced in a study of vaccination and CD4 T cells after COVID-19. Treatment defined: approximately 11-day PBMC culture with coronavirus spike peptide pools or control peptides (ViraFEST assay). The study sequenced cultured CD4+ T cell DNA using the Oncomine TCR Beta short-read assay. From the PCR reads, TCRdb called clonotypes with MiXCR, one entry per CDR3 protein. The sample carries around 1,600 distinct CDR3 sequences, around 70% recorded once. Their target antigens are unknown. The sample here was CD4+ T cells from blood, cultured in vitro, taken after SARS-CoV-2 vaccination. The receptors originated from a human donor who had recovered from COVID-19.

This clonotype was observed a handful of times. The rearrangement joins TRBV12-3 or TRBV12-4 to TRBJ2-7; no reliable D call. Trimming took 5 bases from V and 2 from J, leaving 16 bases between them. There are 15 residues in the CDR3. Here the CDR3 DNA reads TGTGCCAGCAGTCGTTCCGGGTCGAAAGCCTACGAGCAGTACTTC. It specifies CASSRSGSKAYEQYF.

This chain links TRBV20-1 with TRBJ1-1; 8 nucleotides match TRBD1. Trimming at V came to 3 bases and at J to 5 bases, leaving 5 bases not matched to a gene. Germline lookup yields CDR1 DFQATT and CDR2 SNEGSKA (reference sequence). CDR3 length equals 13 residues. CDR3 nucleotide sequence: TGCAGTGCTAGTACAGGGGGAAGGACTGAAGCTTTCTTT. Encoded protein: CSASTGGRTEAFF.

The chain links TRBV19 to TRBJ2-2; 7 nucleotides match TRBD2. CDR3 size: 16 residues. V shed 7 bases, J shed 0 bases, and the junction held 8 bases outside the gene matches. From germline, CDR1 is LNHDA and CDR2 SQIVND (reference sequence). The CDR3 bases are TGTGCCAGTACAGATCTGGGGAGGGCGAACACCGGGGAGCTGTTTTTT. Residues: CASTDLGRANTGELFF.

The chain is built from TRBV11-2 and TRBJ2-3; perhaps D is TRBD1 or TRBD2 (5 bases each). The CDR3 totals 14 residues. V shed 3 bases and J shed 6 bases, with 13 bases lying between them. Germline V lookup: CDR1 SGHAT, CDR2 FQNNGV. This CDR3 is CASSFLPGPDTQYF. The CDR3, as DNA: TGTGCCAGCAGCTTCTTACCGGGACCTGATACGCAGTATTTT.

The rearrangement uses TRBV11-3 and TRBJ2-5, with a tentative D call TRBD2 (6 bases). In germline, CDR1 is SGHNT, CDR2 YENEEA. V lost 2 bases and J 3 bases, leaving 13 bases between the germline ends. The CDR3 spans 15 residues. This chain's CDR3 is CASSLRSWGEETQYF. The CDR3 region has the DNA TGTGCCAGCAGCTTAAGATCGTGGGGGGAAGAGACCCAGTACTTC. The full variable domain, rest sourced from reference TRBV11-3 and TRBJ2-5, is EAGVVQSPRYKIIEKKQPVAFWCNPISGHNTLYWYLQNLGQGPELLIRYENEEAVDDSQLPKDRFSAERLKGVDSTLKIQPAELGDSAVYLCASSLRSWGEETQYFGPGTRLLVL.

This clonotype occurred a few times. The chain employs TRBV6-2 or TRBV6-3 and TRBJ1-5; D call uncertain. The V end lost 6 bases, the J end lost 0 bases, and 9 bases lay between the germline ends. In germline, CDR1 is MNHEY, CDR2 SVGEGT. This CDR3 has 14 amino acids. The CDR3 region has the DNA TGTGCCAGCAGGGAAGGGTATAGCAATCAGCCCCAGCATTTT. Protein product: CASREGYSNQPQHF.

J is TRBJ2-6 and V is TRBV15; D is uncertain. V lost 3 bases, J lost 0 bases, and 6 bases lay in between. Germline V gives CDR1 LNHNV, CDR2 YYDKDF (reference sequence). The CDR3 totals 15 residues. DNA of the CDR3: TGTGCCACCAGCAGTCGGCCCTCTGGGGCCAACGTCCTGACTTTC. As protein: CATSSRPSGANVLTF.

This clonotype was seen more than once but under ten times. The chain couples TRBV6-1 to TRBJ1-2, with a weak D call TRBD1 (5 bases). The V end lost 10 bases, the J end lost 2 bases, and 20 bases lay between the germline ends. The CDR3 is made up of 15 amino acids. From germline, CDR1 is MNHNS and CDR2 SASEGT. CDR3 residues: CATRVDQGFNYGYTF. The CDR3 region has the DNA TGTGCCACCCGAGTTGACCAGGGTTTCAACTATGGCTACACCTTC.

This clonotype was detected once. J is TRBJ2-7 and V is TRBV5-1, with TRBD2 identical over 11 bases. The V and J ends lost 2 bases and 6 bases, in that order; junction bases with no gene match: 7. CDR3 size: 15 residues. Looked up from germline, CDR1 is SGHRS and CDR2 is YFSETQ. The CDR3 coding sequence is TGCGCCAGCAGCTTCGGGCTAGCGGGAGGTGCCGAGCAGTACTTC. Its protein product is CASSFGLAGGAEQYF.

This clonotype has just one count. The chain links TRBV20-1 to TRBJ2-3, with D perhaps matching TRBD1 (5 bases). The ends were cut back, 5 bases at V and 1 base at J, with 10 bases in the middle. Germline-derived CDR1 and CDR2 are DFQATT and SNEGSKA (reference sequence). This CDR3 has 13 residues. CDR3: CSALRAGTDTQYF. CDR3 nucleotides: TGCAGTGCTCTCAGGGCGGGCACAGATACGCAGTATTTT.

The rearrangement joins TRBV29-1 to TRBJ1-3; tentatively, D is TRBD1 (6 bases). Trimming shortened V by 4 bases and J by 5 bases, and 12 bases separated the two germline ends. Germline CDR1 SQVTM, CDR2 ANQGSEA. This CDR3 has 13 amino acids. Here the CDR3 DNA reads TGCAGCGTTGCTCCCGACAGGCGAAACACCATATATTTT. Amino acids: CSVAPDRRNTIYF.

The V and J genes are TRBV20-1 and TRBJ1-6; the D gene is possibly TRBD1 (6 bases). The CDR3 is made up of 17 amino acids. The V and J ends lost 2 bases and 1 base respectively, with 15 bases between them. Germline assignment: CDR1 DFQATT and CDR2 SNEGSKA (reference sequence). CDR3 sequence reads: CSARSGQGRSYNSPLHF. DNA of the CDR3: TGCAGTGCTAGATCGGGACAAGGTCGGTCCTATAATTCACCCCTCCACTTT.

V and J are TRBV20-1 and TRBJ1-2; D not resolved. V gave up 3 bases and J gave up 4 bases, with 15 bases separating them. Germline-derived CDR1 and CDR2 are DFQATT and SNEGSKA (reference sequence). The CDR3 has 14 amino acids. CDR3 sequence reads: CSASFAGDIYGYTF. CDR3 coding DNA: TGCAGTGCTAGTTTTGCAGGAGACATCTATGGCTACACCTTC.

The chain links TRBV20-1 to TRBJ2-3; 10 bases fit TRBD1. CDR3 length: 15 amino acids. The ends lost 5 bases at V and 2 bases at J; junction bases unmatched: 7. The V gene's germline CDR1 is DFQATT and CDR2 SNEGSKA (reference sequence). The CDR3 DNA follows: TGCAGTGCTCGTCGACAGGGGGCGCCCACAGATACGCAGTATTTT. Encoded protein: CSARRQGAPTDTQYF.

This chain uses TRBV24-1 with TRBJ1-5; TRBD1 aligns across 9 bases. CDR3 length: 17 residues. Trimming cost V 2 bases and J 6 bases; bases outside gene matches: 10. Germline V gene sequence: CDR1 KGHDR, CDR2 SFDVKD. CDR3 sequence reads: CATSDWDRVLWSQPQHF. In DNA form, the CDR3 reads TGTGCCACCAGTGATTGGGACAGGGTACTATGGAGTCAGCCCCAGCATTTT.

The chain couples TRBV18 to TRBJ2-5, with D uncertain. Looked up from germline, CDR1 is KGHSH and CDR2 is LQKENI. CDR3 length equals 13 residues. V lost 6 bases and J 0 bases, leaving 8 bases between the germline ends. The CDR3 sequence: CASSEQDQETQYF. The CDR3 region has the DNA TGTGCCAGCTCCGAACAAGACCAAGAGACCCAGTACTTC.